The following is a T cell receptor beta chain sequence with its context. Its antigen is still unknown. The data originate from a study of a mutant IDH1 vaccine in newly diagnosed glioma. The repertoire was sequenced with immunoSEQ multiplex PCR; TCRdb's copy has only in-frame clones and lacks some. Here the sample spans 45,000 to 55,000 clones, about 81% being singletons. Time point defined: week 47, end of study. Vaccinated patients received 300 ug of mutant IDH1 20-mer peptide per dose, with topical imiquimod. New WHO grade 3 or 4 astrocytomas that were IDH1-mutant and ATRX-lost occurred in the donors. Trimming took 6 bases from V and 9 from J, leaving 15 bases between them. In germline, CDR1 is LNHDA, CDR2 SQIVND (reference sequence). The CDR3 is made up of 13 amino acids.

The source is a woman in her twenties or thirties with glioma. Some clones in this sample may be carry-over from other donors' samples. The material sequenced was PBMCs, taken from a glioma patient whose treatment included an IDH1 peptide vaccine. This chain links TRBV19 with TRBJ1-5; no definite D call. This CDR3 reads CASSQALEGPQHF. The CDR3 bases are TGTGCCAGTAGCCAGGCCCTGGAGGGGCCCCAGCATTTT.